The 20 T cell receptor beta chains reported below all come from one sample, sequenced in a study of CD8+CD57+ T cells in acquired aplastic anemia. TCR beta VDJ combinations and CDR3 sequences were profiled from genomic DNA. TCRdb reanalysed the reads using MiXCR and keeps one entry per CDR3 protein. This sample carries around 190,000 distinct CDR3 sequences, about 53% of them seen once, and the ten largest clones take approximately 15%. Sequenced: sorted CD4+, CD8+, or CD8+CD57+ T cells (not recorded which) from PBMCs. The receptors here all came from a human donor in good health, serving as a control.

This clonotype was seen at least ten times. V usage is TRBV30 and J usage is TRBJ2-7; 8 bases map to TRBD1. The germline V gene encodes CDR1 GTSNPN and CDR2 SVGIG (reference sequence). V lost 0 bases, J lost 6 bases, and 1 base stayed unmatched. The CDR3 covers 12 residues. The CDR3 loop is CAWSVQGGEQYF. Here the CDR3 DNA reads TGTGCCTGGAGTGTACAGGGGGGCGAGCAGTACTTC.

For the CDR3, the DNA is TGTGCCAGCAGCCTGTCCGGTGCTAGGGGGACTATGAATCCAAAGACCCAGTACTTC. Translated, it gives CASSLSGARGTMNPKTQYF. The chain recombines TRBV7-2 with TRBJ2-5; possible D gene TRBD2, 7 bases. Germline V gene sequence: CDR1 SGHTA, CDR2 FQGNSA. This CDR3 has 19 residues. The V end lost 5 bases, the J end lost 6 bases, and 31 bases lay between the germline ends.

The chain is built from TRBV24-1 and TRBJ2-2, with D unresolved. Germline loops: CDR1 KGHDR, CDR2 SFDVKD. Trimming took 0 bases from V and 4 from J, leaving 14 bases between them. The CDR3 is made up of 17 amino acids. The CDR3 region is CATSDLGPSVSTGELFF. The CDR3 nucleotides are TGTGCCACCAGTGATTTGGGCCCCTCAGTCAGCACCGGGGAGCTGTTTTTT.

This clonotype was counted many times. In DNA, the CDR3 is TGTGCCAGCAGCGTAACGGACATAAGGGAGACCCAGTACTTC. It encodes CASSVTDIRETQYF. This chain joins TRBV9 and TRBJ2-5; D possibly corresponds to TRBD1 (5 bases). In germline, CDR1 is SGDLS, CDR2 YYNGEE. CDR3 length: 14 residues. Trimming left V 1 base short and J 5 bases short, with 12 bases between.

V is TRBV4-2 and J is TRBJ2-7, with 7 bases fitting TRBD1. CDR3 length: 11 amino acids. CDR1 LGHNA and CDR2 YNFKEQ come from the germline V gene. V was pared by 1 base and J by 9 bases, with 0 bases of the junction left unmatched. The CDR3 sequence: CASSQGQGQYF. The CDR3 region has the DNA TGTGCCAGCAGCCAAGGACAGGGGCAGTACTTC.

V and J are TRBV28 and TRBJ1-4; 9 bases are a match to TRBD1. V was pared by 6 bases and J by 11 bases, with 7 bases of the junction left unmatched. CDR3 length: 13 amino acids. CDR1 and CDR2 (germline): MDHEN, SYDVKM. For the CDR3, the DNA is TGTGCCAGCAGGCCGGGACAGGGATGGAAACTGTTTTTT. Translated, it gives CASRPGQGWKLFF.

The rearrangement uses TRBV5-1 and TRBJ2-5, with 10 bases fitting TRBD1. CDR1 is SGHRS and CDR2 is YFSETQ in the germline V gene. V lost 4 bases to trimming and J lost 5 bases; unmatched junction nucleotides: 17. This CDR3 spans 18 amino acids. The CDR3 sequence: CASSKLGLGQGGRETQYF. DNA of the CDR3: TGCGCCAGCAGCAAATTAGGCCTTGGACAGGGGGGCCGGGAGACCCAGTACTTC. The full variable domain, its missing parts supplied by reference TRBV5-1 and TRBJ2-5, is KAGVTQTPRYLIKTRGQQVTLSCSPISGHRSVSWYQQTPGQGLQFLFEYFSETQRNKGNFPGRFSGRQFSNSRSEMNVSTLELGDSALYLCASSKLGLGQGGRETQYFGPGTRLLVL.

Turning to this clonotype: The conserved phenylalanine or tryptophan is not found at the CDR3 terminus, so this likely reflects a read error. V gene TRBV19 combines with J gene TRBJ1-6; 8 bases are shared with TRBD1. Per the germline V gene, CDR1 is LNHDA and CDR2 is SQIVND (reference sequence). The ends lost 6 bases at V and 7 bases at J; junction bases unmatched: 14. The CDR3 has 17 amino acids. This chain's CDR3 is CASRGQGAAKRNSPLHL. DNA of the CDR3: TGTGCCAGTAGAGGACAGGGAGCGGCGAAGCGAAATTCACCCCTCCACCTT.

This clonotype was recorded only once. The V and J genes are TRBV19 and TRBJ2-5, with D unresolved. Germline V gene sequence: CDR1 LNHDA, CDR2 SQIVND (reference sequence). The CDR3 runs to 15 residues. Deletions cut 3 bases from V and 2 bases from J, with 13 bases between. CDR3 sequence (DNA): TGTGCCAGTAGTATCCGCCTCCGGCAGCAAGAGACCCAGTACTTC. Protein product: CASSIRLRQQETQYF.

The chain employs TRBV9 and TRBJ2-1; 14 bases align to TRBD2. Unmatched junction bases numbered 9, after V lost 3 bases and J lost 7 bases. Per germline, CDR1 SGDLS and CDR2 YYNGEE. The CDR3 runs to 17 residues. This chain's CDR3 is CASSAKTSGGAGNEQFF. CDR3 coding DNA: TGTGCCAGCAGCGCCAAGACTAGCGGGGGGGCCGGTAATGAGCAGTTCTTC.

This clonotype was seen only once. This rearrangement joins TRBV29-1 to TRBJ2-3; 8 nucleotides match TRBD2. The length of the CDR3 is 13 residues. Looked up from germline, CDR1 is SQVTM and CDR2 is ANQGSEA. Trimming took 8 bases from V and 4 from J; bases not matched to a gene: 8. Here the CDR3 reads CSFGGAVPDTQYF. CDR3 DNA: TGCAGCTTCGGGGGGGCGGTCCCAGATACGCAGTATTTT.

The chain uses TRBV11-2 and TRBJ1-2; TRBD1 matches 7 bases. V gave up 8 bases and J gave up 3 bases; unmatched junction bases: 12. There are 15 residues in the CDR3. Germline CDR1 SGHAT, CDR2 FQNNGV. CDR3 DNA: TGTGCCAGCGCGCTTGACTGGACAGGAGACTATGGCTACACCTTC. Its protein is CASALDWTGDYGYTF.

The chain carries TRBV20-1 and TRBJ2-1; no clear D gene. The V gene lost 6 bases and the J gene lost 4 bases, with 22 bases spanning the gap. This CDR3 is built from 16 residues. From germline, CDR1 is DFQATT and CDR2 SNEGSKA (reference sequence). This CDR3 reads CSASSSGLPMYNEQFF. The CDR3 nucleotides are TGCAGTGCCAGCAGTTCGGGCCTACCTATGTACAATGAGCAGTTCTTC.

The chain is built from TRBV29-1 and TRBJ2-1; no reliable D call. The germline V and J ends were trimmed by 4 bases and 12 bases, with 13 bases remaining between them. The CDR3 length is 11 residues. The germline V gene has CDR1 SQVTM and CDR2 ANQGSEA. The CDR3 region is CSVVRGDTQFF. Here the CDR3 DNA reads TGCAGCGTTGTTCGAGGAGATACGCAGTTCTTC.

The rearrangement links TRBV20-1 to TRBJ2-6, with 7 bases matching TRBD1. The germline V gene has CDR1 DFQATT and CDR2 SNEGSKA (reference sequence). The CDR3 is 13 residues long. V shed 6 bases and J 3 bases; nucleotides not matched to a gene: 2. The CDR3 region is CSARQGGANVLTF. In DNA form, the CDR3 reads TGCAGTGCACGACAGGGTGGGGCCAACGTCCTGACTTTC.

This chain uses TRBV20-1 with TRBJ2-5; 14 bases fit TRBD2. Germline V lookup: CDR1 DFQATT, CDR2 SNEGSKA (reference sequence). This CDR3 contains 13 residues. V dropped 5 bases and J dropped 5; count of bases not matched to a gene: 1. The CDR3 sequence is CSAGLAGGETQYF. The CDR3 DNA reads as TGCAGTGCTGGACTAGCGGGAGGCGAGACCCAGTACTTC.

This clonotype was observed a few times. This chain connects TRBV2 to TRBJ1-1, with a possible D match to TRBD1 (5 bases). Trimming shortened V by 10 bases and J by 2 bases, and 17 bases separated the two germline ends. The CDR3 sequence is 14 residues long. Germline assignment: CDR1 SNHLY and CDR2 FYNNEI. The CDR3 here is CAIRRGVLNTEAFF. In DNA form, the CDR3 reads TGTGCCATTAGGCGAGGGGTCCTCAACACTGAAGCTTTCTTT.

This clonotype has more than one count but fewer than ten. The chain couples TRBV7-2 to TRBJ1-5; 7 nucleotides line up with TRBD1. Germline V CDR1 and CDR2: SGHTA, FQGNSA. CDR3 length: 18 amino acids. V trimming: 6 bases; J trimming: 2 bases; junction bases outside the gene matches: 16. The CDR3 spells CASSLWGTAFEGNQPQHF. The CDR3 DNA reads TGTGCCAGCAGTTTATGGGGGACAGCTTTCGAAGGCAATCAGCCCCAGCATTTT.

CDR3 nucleotide sequence: TGTGCCAGCAGCTTTACCGGGACAGGGAACACTGAAGCTTTCTTT. Translated: CASSFTGTGNTEAFF. The gene calls are TRBV7-8 and TRBJ1-1, with 8 positions matching TRBD1. Germline trimming cut 3 bases from V and 1 base from J; bases unmatched to any gene: 4. Germline V gene data show CDR1 as SGHVS and CDR2 as FQNEAQ. The CDR3 length is 15 residues.

As to this clonotype: The missing conserved phenylalanine or tryptophan at the end of this CDR3 makes a read error likely. The chain couples TRBV5-5 to TRBJ2-7; 10 bases align to TRBD1. Germline V gene sequence: CDR1 SGHKS, CDR2 YYEKEE (reference sequence). CDR3 length: 14 amino acids. The chain's CDR3 is CASSQTGQGYEQYL. The CDR3 coding sequence is TGCGCCAGCAGCCAAACGGGACAGGGGTACGAGCAGTACCTC.